This T cell receptor (beta chain) was sequenced during a study of blood T cell repertoires in COVID-19 (dated by TCRdb to the early 2020s). Study-wide context: Collaborator samples came from the United States, Italy and Spain and covered acute and convalescent phases of COVID-19. Nearly every sample came with metadata listing a de-identified subject ID, COVID-19 status, age in years and sex. The repertoires were released in a freely available public database intended as a resource for research on the immune response to SARS-CoV-2. The samples were drawn from two sources: the first 160 participants of the ongoing ImmuneRACE study, and 950 to 1,500 subjects contributed by 6 global collaborators. Where HLA class I and class II types were available, the types were taken from metadata supplied by the sample provider, not from assay-based typing. The material from the prospective study consisted of cDNA or gDNA derived from T cells, B-cell-depleted T cells, or PBMCs. Subjects who had been exposed to COVID-19, were actively infected with it, or had recovered from it provided the deeply sampled blood TCRbeta repertoires that made up the dataset. Results and caveats for the whole study, not just this receptor: Clinical and demographic metadata were provided uncurated, with the amount varying by source and participant.

In regard to this clone: The specificity of this receptor is unknown. No base quality values were provided; no much bigger clone lies one nucleotide off.

Collaborating institutions collected whole blood in K2EDTA tubes following their own protocols. For TCRbeta analysis, collaborators shipped samples in one of three forms: frozen whole blood, isolated PBMCs, or DNA extracted from either of those sample types. TCRbeta CDR3 regions were amplified from genomic DNA by means of the immunoSEQ Assay, a bias-controlled multiplex PCR. As for the authors' bioinformatics: The number of nucleated cells in each sample was estimated by amplification of reference gene primers within the assay. To quantify the absolute abundance of each unique TCRbeta CDR3 rearrangement, sequence reads were collapsed and filtered. For each sample, productive Simpson clonality was calculated by taking the square root of Simpson's diversity index across productive rearrangements. The table comes from immuneACCESS by way of TCRdb, which keeps in-frame sequences with V and J called. Part of the clones is missing from these tables; in studies checked, under half for an unresolved V gene and the rest for unknown reasons. Clone size and the V and J calls come from that table; the DNA yielded D and trimming. The sample table contains approximately 90,000 clones; only one count was recorded for around 80% of them. Less than 60% of the sample is in the top ten clones.

Reading the germline V gene gives CDR1 SGHTA and CDR2 FQGNSA. The CDR3 starts with the cysteine, ends with the phenylalanine, and has 15 residues. Just the 45-base CDR3 DNA is kept, in frame starting at base 1. The V end gives up 6 bases and the J end 6 bases, leaving 7 bases in the junction not matched to a gene. The TCR sequence derives from a human donor in a cohort sampled during active COVID-19. This receptor chain uses TRBV7-2 and TRBJ2-3, with 12 bases matching TRBD2. Sequencing was carried out using peripheral blood. The DNA sequence is TGTGCCAGCAGACTGACTAGCGGGAGTTCCGATACGCAGTATTTT. Translated, this is CASRLTSGSSDTQYF.